A single sample is the source of the 8 T cell receptor beta chains below, sequenced in a study of human T cells and chemical hapten exposure. The time point was: patch test 1, 2 weeks after DPC sensitization. Treatment defined: therapeutic diphenylcyclopropenone sensitization with weekly scalp DPC. In TCRdb, the RACE reads were re-called with MiXCR into one record per CDR3 protein. This table holds about 380,000 distinct CDR3 sequences, roughly 5% found once. The sequencing used whole blood, collected in connection with sensitization to the hapten diphenylcyclopropenone (DPC). All receptors derive from a woman aged 50 to 65 with alopecia areata. Some clones in this sample may be carry-over from other donors' samples.

The rearrangement links TRBV2 to TRBJ1-1; no reliable D call. V lost 6 bases to trimming and J lost 4 bases, with 9 bases between them. The CDR3 runs to 12 residues. CDR1 SNHLY and CDR2 FYNNEI come from the germline V gene. The CDR3 bases are TGTGCCAGCAGAGTCGAGATCACTGAAGCTTTCTTT. Encoded protein: CASRVEITEAFF.

This clonotype was recorded many times. The genes are TRBV24-1 and TRBJ2-3; TRBD2 aligns across 9 bases. Losses at the gene ends were 3 bases for V and 6 bases for J; bases not matched to a gene: 6. The germline gives CDR1 KGHDR, CDR2 SFDVKD. The CDR3 consists of 15 residues. In DNA, the CDR3 is TGTGCCACCAGTGATGAGCGGGAGGCATTGGATACGCAGTATTTT. Translating it yields CATSDEREALDTQYF.

This clonotype was counted many times. The rearrangement uses TRBV6-2 or TRBV6-3 and TRBJ2-2, with 8 positions matching TRBD2. The junction had 10 bases not matched to a gene; V was cut back by 9 bases and J by 1 base. Germline-derived CDR1 and CDR2 are MNHEY and SVGEGT. The CDR3 is made up of 16 amino acids. The CDR3 region has the DNA TGTGCCAGTCGACCCTTCGCGGGAGGGAACACCGGGGAGCTGTTTTTT. Amino acids: CASRPFAGGNTGELFF.

V gene TRBV21-1 combines with J gene TRBJ2-3. TRBV21-1 is marked as a pseudogene. This CDR3 has 13 amino acids. The CDR3 loop reads CASSVSFTDTQYF. In nucleotides, the CDR3 is TGTGCCAGCTCGGTCAGCTTTACAGATACGCAGTATTTT.

Many counts were recorded for this clonotype. The chain joins TRBV6-2 or TRBV6-3 to TRBJ2-7; TRBD2 matches at 10 bases. Germline V gene data show CDR1 as MNHEY and CDR2 as SVGEGT. The trim removed 4 bases at V and 5 bases at J, leaving 8 bases unmatched. The CDR3 has 15 amino acids. The CDR3 loop is CASSSSLAGVHEQYF. As DNA, the CDR3 is TGTGCCAGCAGTTCGAGCCTAGCGGGAGTCCACGAGCAGTACTTC.

The chain has TRBV5-1 and TRBJ2-1; the match to TRBD1 covers 8 bases. From germline, CDR1 is SGHRS and CDR2 YFSETQ. The junction had 7 bases not matched to a gene; V was cut back by 3 bases and J by 8 bases. The CDR3 is 14 amino acids. As DNA, the CDR3 is TGCGCCAGCAGCTCCGACAGGGGAAAGGATGAGCAGTTCTTC. The encoded protein is CASSSDRGKDEQFF.

This clonotype was recorded at least ten times. The chain is built from TRBV5-1 and TRBJ1-1, with D maybe TRBD1 (5 bases). The CDR3 is 15 residues long. CDR1 and CDR2 (germline): SGHRS, YFSETQ. With 0 bases removed from V and 0 bases from J, the gap between germline ends came to 9 bases. The CDR3, as DNA: TGCGCCAGCAGCTTGGACAGGACCCTGAACACTGAAGCTTTCTTT. Amino acid sequence: CASSLDRTLNTEAFF.

The table lists this clonotype with a few counts. The chain carries TRBV28 and TRBJ2-1; D is unclear. Germline-derived CDR1 and CDR2 are MDHEN and SYDVKM. The CDR3 has 12 amino acids. Trimming removed 3 bases at V and 6 bases at J, with 6 bases between. The CDR3 DNA reads TGTGCCAGCAGTTTTGACTCCAATGAGCAGTTCTTC. Its translation is CASSFDSNEQFF.